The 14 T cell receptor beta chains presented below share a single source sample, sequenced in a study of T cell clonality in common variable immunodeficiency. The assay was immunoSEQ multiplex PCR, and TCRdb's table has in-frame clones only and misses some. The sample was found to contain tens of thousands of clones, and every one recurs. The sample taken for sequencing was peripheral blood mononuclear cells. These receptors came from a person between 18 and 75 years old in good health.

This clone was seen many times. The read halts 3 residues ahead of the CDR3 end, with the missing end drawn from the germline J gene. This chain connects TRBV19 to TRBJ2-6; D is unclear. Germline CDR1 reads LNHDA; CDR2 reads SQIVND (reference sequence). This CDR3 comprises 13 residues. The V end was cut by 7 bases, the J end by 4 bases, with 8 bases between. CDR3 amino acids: CASILAGANVLTF. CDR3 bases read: TGTGCCAGTATTCTTGCGGGGGCCAACGTC.

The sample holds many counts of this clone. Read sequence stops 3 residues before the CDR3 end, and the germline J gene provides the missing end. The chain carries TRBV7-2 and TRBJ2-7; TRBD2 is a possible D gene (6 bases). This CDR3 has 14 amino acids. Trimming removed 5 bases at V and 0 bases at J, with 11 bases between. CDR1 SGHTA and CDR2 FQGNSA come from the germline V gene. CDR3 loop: CASSTEAGSYEQYF. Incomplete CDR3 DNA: TGTGCCAGCAGCACGGAAGCGGGCTCCTACGAG. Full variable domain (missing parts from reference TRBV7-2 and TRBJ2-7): GAGVSQSPSNKVTEKGKDVELRCDPISGHTALYWYRQSLGQGLEFLIYFQGNSAPDKSGLPSDRFSAERTGGSVSTLTIQRTQQEDSAVYLCASSTEAGSYEQYFGPGTRLTVT.

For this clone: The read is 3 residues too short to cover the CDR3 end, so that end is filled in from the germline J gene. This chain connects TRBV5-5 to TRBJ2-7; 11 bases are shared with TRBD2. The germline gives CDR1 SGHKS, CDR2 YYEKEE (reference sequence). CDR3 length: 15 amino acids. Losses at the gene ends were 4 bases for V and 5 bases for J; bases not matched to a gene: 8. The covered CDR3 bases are TGTGCCAGCAGCGCGCGACTAGCGGGATACGACGAG. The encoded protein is CASSARLAGYDE. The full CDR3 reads CASSARLAGYDEQYF.

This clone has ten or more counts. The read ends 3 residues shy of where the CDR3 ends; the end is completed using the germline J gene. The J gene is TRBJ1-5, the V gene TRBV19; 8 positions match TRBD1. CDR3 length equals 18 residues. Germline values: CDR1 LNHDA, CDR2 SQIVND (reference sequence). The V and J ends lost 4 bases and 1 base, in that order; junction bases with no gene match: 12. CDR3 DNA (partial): TGTGCCAGTAGTACTAGAACAGGGGGAGGAGGAAGCAATCAGCCC. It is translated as CASSTRTGGGGSNQP. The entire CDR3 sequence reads CASSTRTGGGGSNQPQHF.

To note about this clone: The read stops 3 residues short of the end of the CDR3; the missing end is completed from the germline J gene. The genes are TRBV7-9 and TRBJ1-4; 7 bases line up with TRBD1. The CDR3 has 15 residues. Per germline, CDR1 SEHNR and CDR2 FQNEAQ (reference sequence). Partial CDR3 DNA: TGTGCCATTCAGGGACAGCTGATAGGGAATTCACCA. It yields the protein CAIQGQLIGNSP. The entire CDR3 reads CAIQGQLIGNSPLFF.

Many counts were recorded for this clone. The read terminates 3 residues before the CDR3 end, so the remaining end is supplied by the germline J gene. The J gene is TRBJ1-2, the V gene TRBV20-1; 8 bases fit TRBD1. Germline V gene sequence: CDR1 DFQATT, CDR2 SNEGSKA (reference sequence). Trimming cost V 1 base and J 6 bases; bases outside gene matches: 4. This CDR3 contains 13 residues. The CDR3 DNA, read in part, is TGCAGTGCTAGAGGGACAGGGATGGATGGC. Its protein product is CSARGTGMDG. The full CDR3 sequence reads CSARGTGMDGYTF.

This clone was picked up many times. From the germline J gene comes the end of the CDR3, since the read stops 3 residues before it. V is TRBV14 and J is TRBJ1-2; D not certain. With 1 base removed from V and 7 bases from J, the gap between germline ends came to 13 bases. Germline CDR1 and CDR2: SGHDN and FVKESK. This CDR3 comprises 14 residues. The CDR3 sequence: CASSQGRRGLGYTF. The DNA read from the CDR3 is TGTGCCAGCAGCCAAGGACGTCGGGGTCTTGGC.

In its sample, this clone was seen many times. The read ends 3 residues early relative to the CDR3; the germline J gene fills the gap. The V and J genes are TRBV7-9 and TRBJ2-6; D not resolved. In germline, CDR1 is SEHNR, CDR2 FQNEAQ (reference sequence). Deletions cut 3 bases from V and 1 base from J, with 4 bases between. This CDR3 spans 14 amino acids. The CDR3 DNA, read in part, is TGTGCCAGCAGCTTTACATCTGGGGCCAACGTC. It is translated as CASSFTSGANV. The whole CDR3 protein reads CASSFTSGANVLTF.

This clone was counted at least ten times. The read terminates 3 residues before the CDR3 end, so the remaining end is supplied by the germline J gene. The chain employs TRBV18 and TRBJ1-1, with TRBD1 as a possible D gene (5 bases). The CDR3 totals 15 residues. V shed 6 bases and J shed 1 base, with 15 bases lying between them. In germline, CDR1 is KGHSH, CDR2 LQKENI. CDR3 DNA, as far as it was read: TGTGCCAGCTCTCGTCTGACAGATACGAACACTGAA. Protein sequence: CASSRLTDTNTE. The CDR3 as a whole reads CASSRLTDTNTEAFF.

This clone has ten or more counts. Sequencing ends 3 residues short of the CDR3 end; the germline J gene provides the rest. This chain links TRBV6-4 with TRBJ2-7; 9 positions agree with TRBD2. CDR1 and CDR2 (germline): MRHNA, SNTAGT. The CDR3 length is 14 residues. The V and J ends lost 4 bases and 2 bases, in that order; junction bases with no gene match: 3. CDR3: CASSALAGPYEQYF. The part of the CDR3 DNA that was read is TGTGCCAGCAGTGCCCTAGCGGGACCCTACGAG.

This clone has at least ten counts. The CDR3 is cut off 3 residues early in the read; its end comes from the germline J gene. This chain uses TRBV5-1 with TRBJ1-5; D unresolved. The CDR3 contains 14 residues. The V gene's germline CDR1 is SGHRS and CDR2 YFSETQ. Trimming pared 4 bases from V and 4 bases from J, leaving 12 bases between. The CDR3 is CASSVRPGNQPQHF. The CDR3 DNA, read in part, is TGCGCCAGCAGCGTACGACCAGGAAATCAGCCC.

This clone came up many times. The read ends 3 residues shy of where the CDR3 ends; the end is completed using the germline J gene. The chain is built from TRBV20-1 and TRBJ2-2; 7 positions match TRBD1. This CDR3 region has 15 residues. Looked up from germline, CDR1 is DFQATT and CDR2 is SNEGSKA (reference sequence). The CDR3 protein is CSARSQGVDNSPLFF. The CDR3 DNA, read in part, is TGCAGTGCTAGGAGCCAGGGGGTGGATAATTCACCG.

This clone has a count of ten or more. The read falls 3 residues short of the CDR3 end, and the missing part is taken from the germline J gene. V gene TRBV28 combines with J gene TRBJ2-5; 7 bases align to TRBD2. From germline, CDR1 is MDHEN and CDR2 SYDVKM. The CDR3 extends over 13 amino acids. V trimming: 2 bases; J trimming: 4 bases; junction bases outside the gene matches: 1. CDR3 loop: CASSLGGGETQYF. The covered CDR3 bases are TGTGCCAGCAGTTTAGGGGGGGGAGAGACC.

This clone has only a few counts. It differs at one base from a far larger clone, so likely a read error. The CDR3 sequence is CATKDYTKLNTGELFF. Incomplete CDR3 DNA: TGTGCCACTAAGGACTACACCAAACTTAACACCGGGGAG. The chain has TRBV19 and TRBJ2-2, with TRBD2 as a possible D gene (6 bases). The read ends 3 residues before the CDR3 terminus; that terminus is restored from the germline J gene. The V end was cut by 10 bases, the J end by 2 bases, with 20 bases between. This CDR3 region has 16 residues. The germline CDR1 and CDR2 sequences are LNHDA and SQIVND (reference sequence). The whole variable domain, filled in from reference TRBV19 and TRBJ2-2, reads DGGITQSPKYLFRKEGQNVTLSCEQNLNHDAMYWYRQDPGQGLRLIYYSQIVNDFQKGDIAEGYSVSREKKESFPLTVTSAQKNPTAFYLCATKDYTKLNTGELFFGEGSRLTVL.